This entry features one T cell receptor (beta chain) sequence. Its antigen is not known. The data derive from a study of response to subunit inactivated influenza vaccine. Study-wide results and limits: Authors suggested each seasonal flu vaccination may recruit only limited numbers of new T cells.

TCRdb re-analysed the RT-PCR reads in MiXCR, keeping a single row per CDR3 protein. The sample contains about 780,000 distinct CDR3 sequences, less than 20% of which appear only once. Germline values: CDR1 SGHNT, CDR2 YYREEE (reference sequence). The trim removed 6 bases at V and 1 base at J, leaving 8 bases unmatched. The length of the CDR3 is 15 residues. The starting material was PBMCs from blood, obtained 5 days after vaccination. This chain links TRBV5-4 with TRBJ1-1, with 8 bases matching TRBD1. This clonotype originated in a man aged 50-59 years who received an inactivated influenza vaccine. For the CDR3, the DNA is TGTGCCAGCAACCGGGTCGGGACAGGGAACACTGAAGCTTTCTTT. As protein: CASNRVGTGNTEAFF.